This entry features one T cell receptor (beta chain) sequence. Its antigen remains unknown. Here immunoSEQ multiplex PCR was the method, and the copy in TCRdb shows in-frame clones only, minus some. The profile shows some 100,000 clones, roughly 90% of them singletons. The record originates from a study of PD-1 blockade in classical Hodgkin lymphoma. Study results and limitations: A significant rise in TCR diversity was seen by C4D1 for CD4+ cells but not for CD8+ cells. Those achieving complete response showed baseline diversity like newly diagnosed patients. Newly diagnosed patients were reported to exhibit reduced baseline TCR diversity relative to healthy donors.

No patient escaped relapse after autologous stem cell transplantation, and brentuximab vedotin exposure varied. Under best response, outcomes were complete response, partial response or progressive disease. This receptor was obtained from a human donor with classical Hodgkin lymphoma. This material consisted of peripheral blood mononuclear cells (PBMCs), taken at baseline.

Here the CDR3 DNA reads TGTGCCAGCAGCCGGAGTGGTCCTTACGAGCAGTACTTC. Its protein is CASSRSGPYEQYF. The J gene is TRBJ2-7, the V gene TRBV14; D gene unclear. The germline gives CDR1 SGHDN, CDR2 FVKESK. Trimming removed 4 bases from V and 4 bases from J, with 11 bases in between. The CDR3 length is 13 residues.